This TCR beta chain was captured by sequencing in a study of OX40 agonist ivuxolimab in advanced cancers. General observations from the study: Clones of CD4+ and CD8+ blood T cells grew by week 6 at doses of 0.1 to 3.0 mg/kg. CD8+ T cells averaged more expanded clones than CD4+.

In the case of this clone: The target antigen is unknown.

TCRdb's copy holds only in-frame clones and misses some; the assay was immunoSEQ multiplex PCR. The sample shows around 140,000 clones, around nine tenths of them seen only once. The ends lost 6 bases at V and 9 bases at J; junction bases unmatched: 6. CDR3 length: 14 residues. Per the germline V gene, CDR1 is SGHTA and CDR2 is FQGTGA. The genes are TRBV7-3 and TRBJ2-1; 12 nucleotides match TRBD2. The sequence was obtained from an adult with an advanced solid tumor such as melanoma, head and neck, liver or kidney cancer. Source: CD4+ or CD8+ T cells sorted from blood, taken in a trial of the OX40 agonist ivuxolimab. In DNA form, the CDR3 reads TGTGCCAGCAGTCTAGCGGGAGGGCCGAGTGAGCAGTTCTTC. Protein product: CASSLAGGPSEQFF.